This T cell receptor (beta chain) stems from a study of shared clonotypes between healthy human individuals. The study's findings and limits: Relative to their counterparts shared across all four donors, non-shared clonotypes exhibited diminished generation probabilities.

Profiled with immunoSEQ multiplex PCR; TCRdb holds only in-frame clones, not every one. This sample yields approximately 940,000 clones, of which more than 75% are seen a single time; approximately 1.5% belongs to the top ten. Regarding this clone: Its antigen is not known.

The sample consisted of memory CD4+ T cells sorted from blood. Subset: CD45RA-negative fraction. The receptor was isolated from a man aged 18 to 29 in good health.

The CDR3 here is CASSRWGEETQYF. The DNA for the CDR3 is TGTGCCAGTAGCAGGTGGGGGGAAGAGACCCAGTACTTC. The J gene is TRBJ2-5, the V gene TRBV19; a weak D match, TRBD2 (6 bases). The CDR3 runs 13 residues. Trimming shortened V by 6 bases and J by 3 bases, and 11 bases separated the two germline ends. Germline CDR1 is LNHDA and CDR2 is SQIVND (reference sequence).